The clone carrying this TCR beta chain was observed many times. The library targeted TCRbeta and was prepared with unique molecular identifiers. TCRdb reprocessed the PCR reads via MiXCR and lists one record per CDR3 protein. The sample holds 380,000 or so distinct CDR3 sequences, 13% seen once. J lost 5 bases, V lost 4 bases, and 11 bases had no gene match. CDR3 length: 16 residues. Germline loops: CDR1 SGHRS, CDR2 YFSETQ. These data come from a study of T-cell reconstitution after alpha-beta-depleted transplantation in children. The TCR comes from a human donor who donated a stem cell graft to a child with Fanconi anemia. The sequences come from PBMCs, collected from the stem cell graft. This chain joins TRBV5-1 and TRBJ2-3, with 9 bases fitting TRBD1. The CDR3 reads CASSEGTGPGIDTQYF. The DNA for the CDR3 is TGCGCCAGCAGCGAAGGGACAGGGCCAGGGATAGATACGCAGTATTTT.